Listed below are T cell receptor beta chains from one sample, sequenced in a study of response to subunit inactivated influenza vaccine. MiXCR, run by TCRdb on the RT-PCR reads, gives a single entry per CDR3 protein. The repertoire includes over 150,000 distinct CDR3 sequences, about a tenth of them detected once, and under 15% sits in the top ten. Sequenced here: non-naive T cells sorted from PBMCs, sampled 45 days after vaccination. These receptors were collected from a man aged 50 or older who received an inactivated influenza vaccine. CDR3s include the opening cysteine and the closing phenylalanine or tryptophan.

V gene	J gene	CDR3 protein
TRBV7-9	TRBJ2-7	CASTPGGDNYEQYF
TRBV7-9	TRBJ2-5	CASSPSSGEETQYF
TRBV12-3/TRBV12-4	TRBJ1-3	CASSFSRTEKNTIYF
TRBV4-2	TRBJ2-7	CASSQGQGGSSEQYF
TRBV7-2	TRBJ2-7	CASSLVAISSDEQYF
TRBV4-3	TRBJ2-2	CASSQEDMGLAGSNTGELFF
TRBV5-6	TRBJ2-7	CASSLDRGGRYEQYF
TRBV9	TRBJ2-5	CASSVQGSYQETQYF
TRBV6-5	TRBJ2-7	CASSLDRGTYEQYF
TRBV28	TRBJ2-5	CASSLFRWETQYF
TRBV3-1	TRBJ2-6	CASSQRLAGGSGANVLTF
TRBV20-1	TRBJ1-6	CSARAARNSPLHF
TRBV25-1	TRBJ2-1	CASSSPVESYNEQFF
TRBV7-2	TRBJ2-1	CASGGTGAYNEQFF
TRBV20-1	TRBJ1-2	CSARDLKGPANYGYTF
TRBV27	TRBJ2-7	CASSPTRGAFYEQYF
TRBV6-2/TRBV6-3	TRBJ2-7	CASRFRQDSYEQYF
TRBV28	TRBJ1-1	CASSFPRGTGPEAFF
TRBV5-1	TRBJ2-5	CASSATSVGETQYF
TRBV11-2	TRBJ1-3	CASSLAGVYGNTIYF
TRBV20-1	TRBJ2-5	CSAPGLGETQYF
TRBV27	TRBJ2-1	CASSTPLAGVGNEQFF
TRBV28	TRBJ2-5	CASSHGTRETQYF
TRBV3-1	TRBJ1-2	CASSPWDRAVNYGYTF
TRBV20-1	TRBJ2-1	CSAWSGEQFF
TRBV25-1	TRBJ2-3	CASRTLAGGTADTQYF
TRBV20-1	TRBJ2-1	CSAIRASGRFYNEQFF
TRBV29-1	TRBJ2-7	CSVEWGQGYEQYF
TRBV12-3/TRBV12-4	TRBJ1-1	CASILTLGGNTEAFF
TRBV4-2	TRBJ1-1	CASSQDQLRAGQTEAFF
TRBV6-1	TRBJ1-3	CASRGGPGNTIYF
TRBV27	TRBJ2-2	CASSVGPGQENTGELFF
TRBV20-1	TRBJ2-1	CSASFGGYSYNEQFF
TRBV7-2	TRBJ1-3	CASSLGPGTDGNTIYF
TRBV20-1	TRBJ2-7	CSARHKNYEQYF
TRBV20-1	TRBJ2-1	CSARGTYNEQFF
TRBV7-9	TRBJ1-4	CASSLAGGSNEKLFF
TRBV28	TRBJ1-1	CASSLGTTAEAFF
TRBV3-1	TRBJ2-3	CASSSTSGGLADTQYF
TRBV20-1	TRBJ2-2	CSARVAWDTGELFF
TRBV4-3	TRBJ1-2	CASSPALRSANYGYTF
TRBV27	TRBJ1-2	CASSVRYNYGYTF
TRBV19	TRBJ2-7	CASSKSGYEQYF
TRBV20-1	TRBJ1-1	CSASLPTNTEAFF
TRBV7-2	TRBJ1-6	CASSLVSGNSPLHF
TRBV24-1	TRBJ1-5	CATSASNQPQHF
TRBV11-2	TRBJ1-4	CASSKDRATNEKLFF
TRBV4-2	TRBJ2-1	CASSQALAPEQFF
TRBV28	TRBJ2-7	CASSPESWTGAGGQYF
TRBV20-1	TRBJ2-1	CSAEPGLASAYNEQFF
TRBV24-1	TRBJ2-7	CATSDSSGQYF
TRBV30	TRBJ2-2	CAWSVLAATGELFF
TRBV4-1	TRBJ1-2	CASSRNPMGIATYGYTF
TRBV28	TRBJ2-2	CASLTGTSGWGAGELFF
TRBV20-1	TRBJ1-5	CSAREHGDQPQHF
TRBV3-1	TRBJ2-1	CASRLAGLSYNEQFF
TRBV19	TRBJ1-3	CASSIGRDRRNTIYF
TRBV7-2	TRBJ2-3	CASSLAGLDGDTQYF